The T cell receptor (beta chain) described here comes from a study of T cells in localized non-small cell lung cancer. There are 13 residues in the CDR3. The germline V gene encodes CDR1 SGHTA and CDR2 FQGNSA. Trimming pared 5 bases from V and 5 bases from J, leaving 12 bases between. Produced via immunoSEQ multiplex PCR; TCRdb's table is partial and in-frame only. The data show approximately 40,000 clones, around 90% seen once. This sequence was found in a man between 18 and 49 years old with stage I lung adenocarcinoma. This sample comprised peripheral blood, obtained before any cancer treatment. The chain carries TRBV7-2 and TRBJ1-1; D remains unclear. The CDR3 protein is CASSQRGETEAFF. In DNA, the CDR3 is TGTGCCAGCAGCCAAAGAGGAGAAACTGAAGCTTTCTTT.